This T cell receptor (beta chain) stems from a study of shared clonotypes between healthy human individuals. Germline CDR1 reads GTSNPN; CDR2 reads SVGIG (reference sequence). The trim removed 0 bases at V and 3 bases at J, leaving 8 bases unmatched. CDR3 length equals 16 residues. Study processing details: ImmunoSEQ supplied junction-only sequences lacking quality scores, so filtering was different. Method: immunoSEQ multiplex PCR; TCRdb's copy keeps in-frame clones and lacks some. Clonal size and the V and J genes are those of that table, whereas D and trimming came from the DNA. The data show 900,000 to 1,200,000 clones, with 70% to 80% seen just once and 0.55% to 0.7% held by the top ten. Adult Caucasians living in Nashville, Tennessee made up all of the donors.

Material: memory CD4+ T cells from PBMCs. Indicated subset: CD45RA-negative fraction. J is TRBJ1-5 and V is TRBV30; TRBD1 matches at 7 bases. The sequence came from a man between 18 and 29 years old in good health. Some clones in this sample may be carry-over from other donors' samples. The CDR3 protein is CAWSVRGRGDNQPQHF. The CDR3 DNA sequence: TGTGCCTGGAGTGTACGAGGCAGGGGGGACAATCAGCCCCAGCATTTT.